Presented here are 6 T cell receptor beta chains from one specimen sequenced in a study of blood T cell repertoires in COVID-19. This table comes from immunoSEQ multiplex PCR, and its TCRdb copy is limited to in-frame clones, with some not included. The sample yields about 90,000 clones, 87% seen once. Source material: peripheral blood. The receptors originated from a human donor in a cohort sampled during active COVID-19.

Points on this clone: Within the sample, other DNA sequences also encode this same CDR3. The gene calls are TRBV9 and TRBJ1-1; TRBD1 might be the D (5 bases). The V end was cut by 3 bases, the J end by 4 bases, with 10 bases between. Looked up from germline, CDR1 is SGDLS and CDR2 is YYNGEE. The CDR3 length is 13 residues. CDR3 bases: TGTGCCAGCAGCGCCGGGGGGGGCACTGAAGCTTTCTTT. It codes for CASSAGGGTEAFF. Together with reference TRBV9 and TRBJ1-1, the CDR3 gives the full variable domain: DSGVTQTPKHLITATGQRVTLRCSPRSGDLSVYWYQQSLDQGLQFLIQYYNGEERAKGNILERFSAQQFPDLHSELNLSSLELGDSALYFCASSAGGGTEAFFGQGTRLTVV.

The chain recombines TRBV19 with TRBJ1-2; a weak D match, TRBD1 (6 bases). Trimming removed 3 bases at V and 3 bases at J, with 11 bases between. This CDR3 is built from 14 residues. CDR1 is LNHDA and CDR2 is SQIVND in the germline V gene (reference sequence). The CDR3 bases are TGTGCCAGTAGTATTAAGAGACAGGACTATGGCTACACCTTC. As protein: CASSIKRQDYGYTF.

This clone was detected only once. The chain couples TRBV4-1 to TRBJ2-1; 11 bases agree with TRBD2. J lost 3 bases, V lost 3 bases, and 4 bases had no gene match. There are 16 residues in the CDR3. In germline, CDR1 is MGHRA, CDR2 YSYEKL. The CDR3 is CASSQGLAVDYNEQFF. CDR3 bases: TGCGCCAGCAGCCAGGGACTAGCGGTCGACTACAATGAGCAGTTCTTC.

The V gene is TRBV7-2, the J gene TRBJ1-1, with D possibly matching TRBD1 (6 bases). Trimming removed 8 bases at V and 5 bases at J, with 15 bases between. Germline V CDR1 and CDR2: SGHTA, FQGNSA. The CDR3 runs to 13 residues. CDR3 DNA: TGTGCCAGCGTCCAGGGGTGGGGAACTGAAGCTTTCTTT. Amino acid sequence: CASVQGWGTEAFF. Filled out from reference TRBV7-2 and TRBJ1-1, the complete variable domain reads GAGVSQSPSNKVTEKGKDVELRCDPISGHTALYWYRQSLGQGLEFLIYFQGNSAPDKSGLPSDRFSAERTGGSVSTLTIQRTQQEDSAVYLCASVQGWGTEAFFGQGTRLTVV.

The chain combines TRBV5-6 with TRBJ2-3; D perhaps matches TRBD2 (5 bases). The V gene lost 0 bases and the J gene lost 0 bases, with 14 bases spanning the gap. Germline V gene sequence: CDR1 SGHDT, CDR2 YYEEEE. The CDR3 runs 17 residues. CDR3 loop: CASSLDPGIPSTDTQYF. CDR3 DNA sequence: TGTGCCAGCAGCTTGGACCCCGGGATCCCAAGCACAGATACGCAGTATTTT.

This clone appeared once. The chain joins TRBV3-1 (or the pseudogene TRBV3-2) to TRBJ2-1, with TRBD2 as a possible D gene (6 bases). Germline loops: CDR1 LGHDT, CDR2 YNNKEL (reference sequence). The CDR3 totals 14 residues. Trimming took 3 bases from V and 8 from J, leaving 14 bases between them. The CDR3 nucleotides read TGTGCCAGCAGCCAGCTGGAGGGACGGGATGAGCAGTTCTTC. Translating it yields CASSQLEGRDEQFF.